A selection of T cell receptor beta chains follows, all from one sample in a study of T cells after yellow fever vaccination. From the 5' RACE reads, TCRdb called clonotypes with MiXCR, one entry per CDR3 protein. The table records about 300,000 distinct CDR3 sequences, around 9.3% of them present only once. The input for sequencing was CD4+ T cells sorted from PBMCs, taken 5 days after the yellow fever booster vaccination. The receptor source for this set is a man aged 18-30 years who received the YFV17D yellow fever vaccine. CDR3s include the opening cysteine and the closing phenylalanine or tryptophan. A D gene is named only where the DNA matches it firmly. Size is omitted from some rows. Given values are once, few, many or a class for expanded clones.

-,TRBJ2-3,TRBV11-2,TRBD2,TGTGCCAGCAGCTCATTCTCTAGCGGGGGGGCACTACGGGCGCAGTATTTT,CASSSFSSGGALRAQYF
many,TRBJ1-1,TRBV29-1,-,TGCAGCGTTGACAGGCGGATGAACACTGAAGCTTTCTTT,CSVDRRMNTEAFF
few,TRBJ1-5,TRBV11-2,-,TGTGCCAGCAGCGTCAGCGGGTTTGGCAATCAGCCCCAGCATTTT,CASSVSGFGNQPQHF
-,TRBJ1-2,TRBV6-2/TRBV6-3,-,TGTGCCAGCAGGGACAGACGATATGGCTACACCTTC,CASRDRRYGYTF
-,TRBJ1-6,TRBV3-1,TRBD1,TGTGCCAGCAGCCCCCAGGGGCAGGGGGGGCCCCTCCACTTT,CASSPQGQGGPLHF
-,TRBJ1-1,TRBV10-3,-,TGTGCCATCAGCGGCGCTCAGGGTGTGACTGAAGCTTTCTTT,CAISGAQGVTEAFF
many,TRBJ2-5,TRBV12-5,-,TGTGCTAGTGGTTTGGTAGTTCGACGCGGGGAGACCCAGTACTTC,CASGLVVRRGETQYF
many,TRBJ2-5,TRBV20-1,-,TGCAGTGCAACAACGGGGGGCGGGACCCAGTACTTC,CSATTGGGTQYF
-,TRBJ1-1,TRBV4-2,-,TGTGCCAGCAGCCTAGGTTCGGGGCCGAACACTGAAGCTTTCTTT,CASSLGSGPNTEAFF
few,TRBJ2-7,TRBV5-1,-,TGCGCCAGCAGCTTGACGGGGGGCGCGGGCTACGAGCAGTACTTC,CASSLTGGAGYEQYF
many,TRBJ1-4,TRBV12-3/TRBV12-4,-,TGTGCCAGCAGTTTGGGGGAACCTAATGAAAAACTGTTTTTT,CASSLGEPNEKLFF
-,TRBJ2-7,TRBV6-5,-,TGTGCCACCCGGAGCTCCTACGAGCAGTACTTC,CATRSSYEQYF
many,TRBJ1-4,TRBV4-2,-,TGTGCCAGCAGCCAAGAGGCGGGGAGTGGGGAAAAACTGTTTTTT,CASSQEAGSGEKLFF
few,TRBJ1-1,TRBV7-9,-,TGTGCCAGCAGCCAGGCGGGAGGGGAGGGAGTTCGGACTGAAGCTTTCTTT,CASSQAGGEGVRTEAFF
few,TRBJ2-5,TRBV20-1,-,TGCAGTGCTTTTAAGTCGGGGGCCTGGGAGACCCAGTACTTC,CSAFKSGAWETQYF
many,TRBJ1-3,TRBV3-1,-,TGTGCCAGCAGCCAGTGGGACTCGGGAAACACCATATATTTT,CASSQWDSGNTIYF
few,TRBJ1-5,TRBV5-5,-,TGTGCCAGCAGCTTGTGGAGAGATCAGCCCCAGCATTTT,CASSLWRDQPQHF
many,TRBJ2-7,TRBV4-3,-,TGCGCCAGCAGCCACCGGGGGGCTGGCGAGCAGTACTTC,CASSHRGAGEQYF
few,TRBJ2-2,TRBV11-2,-,TGTGCCAGCAGCTCCCGGAGGGTCCCGAACACCGGGGAGCTGTTTTTT,CASSSRRVPNTGELFF
few,TRBJ1-5,TRBV7-2,-,TGTGCCAGCAGCCCACCTCCGGGGGGATTCAATCAGCCCCAGCATTTT,CASSPPPGGFNQPQHF
many,TRBJ2-2,TRBV7-9,-,TGTGCCAGCAGACGAGTCGGTGCCGGGGAGCTGTTTTTT,CASRRVGAGELFF
-,TRBJ2-1,TRBV18,-,TGTGCCAGCTCACCCCCCGGGGCCGCATCTAGACCCTACAATGAGCAGTTCTTC,CASSPPGAASRPYNEQFF
-,TRBJ1-2,TRBV9,-,TGTGCCAGCAGCGTAGATCACAGTACTAACTATGGCTACACCTTC,CASSVDHSTNYGYTF
-,TRBJ1-1,TRBV6-1,-,TGTGCCAGCAGTGTAATGGGTTCGTGGGACACTGAAGCTTTCTTT,CASSVMGSWDTEAFF
few,TRBJ1-1,TRBV3-1,-,TGTGCCAGCAGCCAAGGGGTGGGGACTGAAGCTTTCTTT,CASSQGVGTEAFF
few,TRBJ2-1,TRBV5-1,-,TGCGCCAGCAGCCCGGCTTCGGGGTCCTACAATGAGCAGTTCTTC,CASSPASGSYNEQFF
many,TRBJ1-1,TRBV4-1,-,TGCGCCAGCAGCCAAGATTTTGGAGCAGCCGAAGCTTTCTTT,CASSQDFGAAEAFF
few,TRBJ1-2,TRBV6-6,TRBD1,TGTGCCAGCAGTTATTCTCGACAGGGAGTGCGCCCTAACTATGGCTACACCTTC,CASSYSRQGVRPNYGYTF
few,TRBJ2-7,TRBV10-3,-,TGTGCCATCAGTGAGGCGAGGGCAACCTACGAGCAGTACTTC,CAISEARATYEQYF
few,TRBJ2-2,TRBV7-2,TRBD2,TGTGCCAGCAGCTCCCGGACTAGCGGTGCTACCGGGGAGCTGTTTTTT,CASSSRTSGATGELFF
many,TRBJ2-5,TRBV5-1,TRBD2,TGCGCCAGCAGACCGGGACTAGCCATGGAGACCCAGTACTTC,CASRPGLAMETQYF